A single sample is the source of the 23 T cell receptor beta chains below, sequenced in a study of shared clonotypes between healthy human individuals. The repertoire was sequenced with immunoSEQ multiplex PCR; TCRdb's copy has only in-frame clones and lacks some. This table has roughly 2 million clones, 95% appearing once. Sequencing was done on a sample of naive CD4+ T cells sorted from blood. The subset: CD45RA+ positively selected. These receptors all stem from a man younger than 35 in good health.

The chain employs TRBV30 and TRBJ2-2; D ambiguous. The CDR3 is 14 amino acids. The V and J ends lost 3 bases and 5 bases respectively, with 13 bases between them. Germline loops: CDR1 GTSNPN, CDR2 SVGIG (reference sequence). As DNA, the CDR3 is TGTGCCTGGAGCACGTCTCAGAAGACCGGGGAGCTGTTTTTT. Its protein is CAWSTSQKTGELFF. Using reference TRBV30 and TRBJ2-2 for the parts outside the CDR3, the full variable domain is SQTIHQWPATLVQPVGSPLSLECTVEGTSNPNLYWYRQAAGRGLQLLFYSVGIGQISSEVPQNLSASRPQDRQFILSSKKLLLSDSGFYLCAWSTSQKTGELFFGEGSRLTVL.

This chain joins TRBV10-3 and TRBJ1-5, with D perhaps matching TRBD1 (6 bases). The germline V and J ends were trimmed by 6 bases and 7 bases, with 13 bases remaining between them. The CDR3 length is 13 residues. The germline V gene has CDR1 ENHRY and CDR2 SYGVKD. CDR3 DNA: TGTGCCATCAGCCCAGGGGAGGGACAGCCCCAGCATTTT. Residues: CAISPGEGQPQHF.

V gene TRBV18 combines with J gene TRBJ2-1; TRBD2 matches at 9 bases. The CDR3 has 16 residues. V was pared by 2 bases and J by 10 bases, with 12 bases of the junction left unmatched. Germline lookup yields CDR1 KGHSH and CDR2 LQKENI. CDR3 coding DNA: TGTGCCAGCTCACCAAGAGGGGAAGCGGGAGGTCAAGAGCAGTTCTTC. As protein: CASSPRGEAGGQEQFF.

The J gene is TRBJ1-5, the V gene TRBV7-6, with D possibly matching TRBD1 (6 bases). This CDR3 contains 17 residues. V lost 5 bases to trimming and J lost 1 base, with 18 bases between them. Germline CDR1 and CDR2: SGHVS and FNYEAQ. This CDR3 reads CASSPNGGAVSNQPQHF. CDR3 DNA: TGTGCCAGCAGCCCGAACGGGGGGGCTGTAAGCAATCAGCCCCAGCATTTT.

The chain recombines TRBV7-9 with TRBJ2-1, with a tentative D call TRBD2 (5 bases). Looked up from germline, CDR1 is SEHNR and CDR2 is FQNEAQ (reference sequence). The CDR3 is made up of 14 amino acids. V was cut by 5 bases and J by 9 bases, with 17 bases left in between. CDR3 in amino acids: CASSQGPSMVEQFF. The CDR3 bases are TGTGCCAGCAGCCAAGGGCCTAGCATGGTTGAGCAGTTCTTC.

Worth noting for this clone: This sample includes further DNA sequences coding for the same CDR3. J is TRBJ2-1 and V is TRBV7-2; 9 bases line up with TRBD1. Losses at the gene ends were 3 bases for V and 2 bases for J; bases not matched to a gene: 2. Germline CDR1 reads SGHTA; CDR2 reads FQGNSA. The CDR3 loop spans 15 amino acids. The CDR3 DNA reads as TGTGCCAGCAGCTTGGACAGGGGTACCTACAATGAGCAGTTCTTC. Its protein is CASSLDRGTYNEQFF.

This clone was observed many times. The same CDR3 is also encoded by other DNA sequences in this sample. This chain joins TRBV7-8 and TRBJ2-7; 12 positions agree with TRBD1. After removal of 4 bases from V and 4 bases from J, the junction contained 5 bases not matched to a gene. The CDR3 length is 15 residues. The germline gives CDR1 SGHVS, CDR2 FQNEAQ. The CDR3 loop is CASSSWGQGAYEQYF. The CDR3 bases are TGTGCCAGCAGCTCCTGGGGACAGGGGGCTTACGAGCAGTACTTC.

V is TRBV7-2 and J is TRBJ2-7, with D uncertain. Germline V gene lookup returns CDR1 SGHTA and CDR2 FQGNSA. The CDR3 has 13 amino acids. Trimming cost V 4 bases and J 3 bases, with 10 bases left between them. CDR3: CASSSLVLYEQYF. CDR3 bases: TGTGCCAGCAGCTCCCTCGTGCTCTACGAGCAGTACTTC.

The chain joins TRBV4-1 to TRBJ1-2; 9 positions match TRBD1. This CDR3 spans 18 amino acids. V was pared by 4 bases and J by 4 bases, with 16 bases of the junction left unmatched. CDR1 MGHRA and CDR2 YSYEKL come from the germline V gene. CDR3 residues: CASSRSTPGTGTPYGYTF. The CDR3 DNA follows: TGCGCCAGCAGCCGGTCTACACCCGGGACAGGGACTCCCTATGGCTACACCTTC.

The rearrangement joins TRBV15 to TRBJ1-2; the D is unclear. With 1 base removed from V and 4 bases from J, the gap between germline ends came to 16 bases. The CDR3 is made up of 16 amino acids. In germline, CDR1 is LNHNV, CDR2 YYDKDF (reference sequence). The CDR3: CATSRGEAAASYGYTF. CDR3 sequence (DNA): TGTGCCACCAGCAGAGGGGAGGCGGCGGCCAGCTATGGCTACACCTTC.

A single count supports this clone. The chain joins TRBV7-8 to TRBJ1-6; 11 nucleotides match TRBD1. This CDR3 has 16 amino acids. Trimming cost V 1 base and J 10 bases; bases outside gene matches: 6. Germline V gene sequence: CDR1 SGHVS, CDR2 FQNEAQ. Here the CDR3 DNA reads TGTGCCAGCAGCTTAGAGGGGGACAGGGGGAAATCACCCCTCCACTTT. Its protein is CASSLEGDRGKSPLHF.

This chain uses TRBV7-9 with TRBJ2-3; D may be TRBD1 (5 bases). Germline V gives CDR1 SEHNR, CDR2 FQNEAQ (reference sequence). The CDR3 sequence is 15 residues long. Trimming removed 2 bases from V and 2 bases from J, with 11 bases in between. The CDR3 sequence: CASSLPDSYTDTQYF. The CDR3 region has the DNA TGTGCCAGCAGCTTACCAGACAGCTACACAGATACGCAGTATTTT.

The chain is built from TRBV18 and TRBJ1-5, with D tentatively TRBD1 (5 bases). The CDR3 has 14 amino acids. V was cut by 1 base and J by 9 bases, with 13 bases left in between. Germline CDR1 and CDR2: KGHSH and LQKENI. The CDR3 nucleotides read TGTGCCAGCTCACCACAAGGGACCCGGTGGCCCCAGCATTTT. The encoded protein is CASSPQGTRWPQHF.

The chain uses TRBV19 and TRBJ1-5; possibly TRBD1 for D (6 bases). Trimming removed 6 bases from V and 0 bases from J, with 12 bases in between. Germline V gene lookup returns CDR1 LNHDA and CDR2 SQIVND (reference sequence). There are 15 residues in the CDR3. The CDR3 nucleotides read TGTGCCAGTAGGGTGGACAGCTATAGCAATCAGCCCCAGCATTTT. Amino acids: CASRVDSYSNQPQHF.

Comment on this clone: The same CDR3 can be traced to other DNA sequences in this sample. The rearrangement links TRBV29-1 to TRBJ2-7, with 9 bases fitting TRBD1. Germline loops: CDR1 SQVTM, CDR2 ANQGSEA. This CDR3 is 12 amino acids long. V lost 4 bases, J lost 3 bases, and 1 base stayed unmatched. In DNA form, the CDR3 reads TGCAGCGTTGTGACAGGGGGCTACGAGCAGTACTTC. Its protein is CSVVTGGYEQYF.

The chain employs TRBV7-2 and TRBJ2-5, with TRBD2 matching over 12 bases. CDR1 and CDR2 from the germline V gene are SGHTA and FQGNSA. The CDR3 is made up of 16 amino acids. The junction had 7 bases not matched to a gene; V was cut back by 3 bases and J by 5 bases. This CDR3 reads CASSLRLAGALETQYF. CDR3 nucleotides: TGTGCCAGCAGCTTGCGACTAGCGGGGGCCCTCGAGACCCAGTACTTC.

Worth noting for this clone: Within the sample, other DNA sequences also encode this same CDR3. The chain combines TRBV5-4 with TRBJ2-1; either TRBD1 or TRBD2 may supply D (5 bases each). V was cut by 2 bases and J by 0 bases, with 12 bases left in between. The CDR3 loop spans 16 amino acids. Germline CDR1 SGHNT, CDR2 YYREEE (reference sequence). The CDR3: CASSLGGGSSYNEQFF. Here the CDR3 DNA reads TGTGCCAGCAGCTTAGGTGGGGGAAGCTCCTACAATGAGCAGTTCTTC.

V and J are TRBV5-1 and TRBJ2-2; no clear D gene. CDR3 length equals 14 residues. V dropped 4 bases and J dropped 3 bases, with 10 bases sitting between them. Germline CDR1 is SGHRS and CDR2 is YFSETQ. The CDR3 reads CASSPGRDTGELFF. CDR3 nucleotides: TGCGCCAGCAGCCCCGGACGGGACACCGGGGAGCTGTTTTTT.

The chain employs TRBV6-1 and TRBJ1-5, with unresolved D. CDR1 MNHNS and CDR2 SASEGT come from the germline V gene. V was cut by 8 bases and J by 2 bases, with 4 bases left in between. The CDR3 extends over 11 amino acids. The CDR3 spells CASGRNQPQHF. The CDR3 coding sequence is TGTGCCAGCGGACGCAATCAGCCCCAGCATTTT.

The DNA for the CDR3 is TGTGCCAGCAGCTTGGATATGGACAGAGAGGGCTACACCTTC. Its translation: CASSLDMDREGYTF. The rearrangement links TRBV7-9 to TRBJ1-2; tentatively, D is TRBD1 (6 bases). The V gene lost 3 bases and the J gene lost 8 bases, with 16 bases spanning the gap. In germline, CDR1 is SEHNR, CDR2 FQNEAQ (reference sequence). This CDR3 has 14 amino acids.

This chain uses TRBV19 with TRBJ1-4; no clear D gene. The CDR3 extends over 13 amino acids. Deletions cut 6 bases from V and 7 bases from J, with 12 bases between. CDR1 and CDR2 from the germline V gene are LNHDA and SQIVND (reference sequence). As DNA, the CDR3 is TGTGCCAGTAGGCCCCCACCTAGTGAAAAACTGTTTTTT. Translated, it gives CASRPPPSEKLFF.

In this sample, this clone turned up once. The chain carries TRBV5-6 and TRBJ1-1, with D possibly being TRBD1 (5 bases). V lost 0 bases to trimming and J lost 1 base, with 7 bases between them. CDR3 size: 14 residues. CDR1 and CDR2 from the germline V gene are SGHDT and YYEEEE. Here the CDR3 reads CASSLGRANTEAFF. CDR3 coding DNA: TGTGCCAGCAGCTTGGGCAGGGCGAACACTGAAGCTTTCTTT.

CDR3 loop: CASSRDGPSGANVLTF. CDR3 nucleotides: TGCGCCAGCAGTCGGGACGGTCCCTCTGGGGCCAACGTCCTGACTTTC. The chain joins TRBV5-1 to TRBJ2-6; D is tentatively TRBD1 or TRBD2 (5 bases each). Between the trimmed V and J ends, which lost 5 bases and 0 bases, there was a span of 12 bases. This CDR3 has 16 residues. Germline V lookup: CDR1 SGHRS, CDR2 YFSETQ.